The sequence of this TCR beta chain was determined in a study of OX40 agonist ivuxolimab in advanced cancers. The study's findings and limits: On average, CD8+ T cells showed a greater number of expanded clones than CD4+.

With respect to this clone: What it recognizes is unknown.

The germline CDR1 and CDR2 sequences are WSHSY and SAAADI. V gave up 4 bases and J gave up 1 base, with 4 bases separating them. The CDR3 is 13 residues long. Assay: immunoSEQ multiplex PCR; the TCRdb copy retains only in-frame clones and omits some. The data show about 19,000 clones, about 80% seen once. The sample here was CD4+ or CD8+ T cells sorted from blood, taken in a trial of the OX40 agonist ivuxolimab. The gene calls are TRBV10-2 and TRBJ2-2; no definite D call. The source of this sequence is an adult with an advanced solid tumor such as melanoma, head and neck, liver or kidney cancer. The CDR3 DNA follows: TGCGCCAGCAGTGCAATGAACACCGGGGAGCTGTTTTTT. Encoded protein: CASSAMNTGELFF.